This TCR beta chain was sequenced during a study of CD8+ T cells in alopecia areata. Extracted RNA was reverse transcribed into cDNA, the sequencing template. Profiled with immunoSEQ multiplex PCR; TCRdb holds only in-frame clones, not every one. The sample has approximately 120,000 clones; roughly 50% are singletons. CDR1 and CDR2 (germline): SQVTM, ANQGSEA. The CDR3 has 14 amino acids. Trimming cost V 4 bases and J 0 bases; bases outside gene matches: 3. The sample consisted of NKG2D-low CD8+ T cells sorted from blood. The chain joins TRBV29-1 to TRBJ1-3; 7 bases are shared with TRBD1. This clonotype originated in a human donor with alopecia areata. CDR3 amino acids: CSVGDRVSGNTIYF. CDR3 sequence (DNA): TGCAGCGTTGGGGACAGAGTCTCTGGAAACACCATATATTTT.